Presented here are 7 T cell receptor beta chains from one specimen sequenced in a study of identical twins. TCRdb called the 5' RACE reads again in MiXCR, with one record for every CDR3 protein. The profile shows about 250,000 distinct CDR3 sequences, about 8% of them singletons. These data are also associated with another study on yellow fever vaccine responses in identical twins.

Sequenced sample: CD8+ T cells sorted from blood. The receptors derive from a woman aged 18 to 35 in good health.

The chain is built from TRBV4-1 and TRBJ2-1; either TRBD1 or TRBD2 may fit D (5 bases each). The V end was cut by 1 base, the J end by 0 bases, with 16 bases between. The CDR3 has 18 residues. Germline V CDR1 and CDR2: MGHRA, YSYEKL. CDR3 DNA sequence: TGCGCCAGCAGCCAAGCCATGGGCGCAGGGAGCTCCTACAATGAGCAGTTCTTC. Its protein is CASSQAMGAGSSYNEQFF.

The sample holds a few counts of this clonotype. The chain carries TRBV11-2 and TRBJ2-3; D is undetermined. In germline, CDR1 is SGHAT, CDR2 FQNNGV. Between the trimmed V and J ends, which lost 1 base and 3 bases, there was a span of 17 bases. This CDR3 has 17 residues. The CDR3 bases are TGTGCCAGCAGCTTAGTTCGGACCCCGTCTGGTACAGATACGCAGTATTTT. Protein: CASSLVRTPSGTDTQYF. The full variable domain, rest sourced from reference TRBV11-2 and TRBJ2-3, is EAGVAQSPRYKIIEKRQSVAFWCNPISGHATLYWYQQILGQGPKLLIQFQNNGVVDDSQLPKDRFSAERLKGVDSTLKIQPAKLEDSAVYLCASSLVRTPSGTDTQYFGPGTRLTVL.

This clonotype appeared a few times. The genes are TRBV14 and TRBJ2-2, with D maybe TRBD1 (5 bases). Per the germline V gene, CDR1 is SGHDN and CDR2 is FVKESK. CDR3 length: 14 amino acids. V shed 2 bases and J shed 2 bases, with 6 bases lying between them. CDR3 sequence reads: CASSQQGNTGELFF. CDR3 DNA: TGTGCCAGCAGCCAACAGGGAAACACCGGGGAGCTGTTTTTT.

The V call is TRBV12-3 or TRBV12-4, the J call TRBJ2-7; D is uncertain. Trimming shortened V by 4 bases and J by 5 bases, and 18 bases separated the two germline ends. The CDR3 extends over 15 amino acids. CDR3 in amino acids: CASSSPVGGLHEQYF. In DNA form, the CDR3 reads TGTGCCAGCAGTTCCCCAGTAGGTGGGCTGCACGAGCAGTACTTC.

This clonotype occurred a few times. The CDR3, as DNA: TGTGCCAGCAGTCACCGGGGAGCTTTCTTT. The encoded protein is CASSHRGAFF. The chain links TRBV27 to TRBJ1-1; D is unresolved. The V end lost 5 bases, the J end lost 10 bases, and 8 bases lay between the germline ends. Germline V gene sequence: CDR1 MNHEY, CDR2 SMNVEV (reference sequence). The CDR3 is 10 amino acids.

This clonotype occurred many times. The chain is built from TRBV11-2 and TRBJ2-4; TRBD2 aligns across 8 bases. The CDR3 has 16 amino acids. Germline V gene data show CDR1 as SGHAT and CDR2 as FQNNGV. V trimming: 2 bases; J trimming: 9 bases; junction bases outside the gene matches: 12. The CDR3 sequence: CASSLNVGQRESIQYF. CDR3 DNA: TGTGCCAGCAGCTTAAATGTGGGTCAGCGGGAGTCCATTCAGTACTTC.

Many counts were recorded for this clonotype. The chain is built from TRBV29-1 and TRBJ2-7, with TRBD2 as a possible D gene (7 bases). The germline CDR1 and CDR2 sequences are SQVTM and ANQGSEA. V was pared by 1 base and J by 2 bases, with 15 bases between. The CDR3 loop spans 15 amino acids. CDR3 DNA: TGCAGCGTTGAAGGGGGAGGGACAAATCCCTACGAGCAGTACTTC. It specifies CSVEGGGTNPYEQYF.